This T cell receptor (beta chain) was captured by sequencing in a study of T cell changes during pregnancy in multiple sclerosis. There are 13 residues in the CDR3. The V gene's germline CDR1 is SNHLY and CDR2 FYNNEI. V lost 2 bases, J lost 6 bases, and 5 bases lay in between. Profiled with immunoSEQ multiplex PCR; TCRdb holds only in-frame clones, not every one. The sample records some 40,000 clones, 85% to 95% being singletons. This sample comprised CD8+ T cells from peripheral blood mononuclear cells, obtained in the third trimester of pregnancy. The receptor's source is a female donor with multiple sclerosis, enrolled in a pregnancy study. The chain is built from TRBV2 and TRBJ1-6; unclear D gene. CDR3: CASSELLNSPLHF. In DNA, the CDR3 is TGTGCCAGCAGTGAACTCCTTAATTCACCCCTCCACTTT.